These 24 T cell receptor beta chains share one sample of origin, sequenced in a study of shared clonotypes between healthy human individuals. This table comes from immunoSEQ multiplex PCR, and its TCRdb copy is limited to in-frame clones, with some not included. This table holds about 770,000 clones, over 60% found once. The specimen was memory CD4+ T cells sorted from blood. This sample's subset: CD45RA-negative fraction. These receptors were collected from a woman in her twenties or thirties in good health.

This chain uses TRBV9 with TRBJ2-7; 13 bases line up with TRBD2. CDR3 length: 14 amino acids. Germline V gene data show CDR1 as SGDLS and CDR2 as YYNGEE. After removal of 3 bases from V and 6 bases from J, the junction contained 3 bases not matched to a gene. CDR3 protein: CASSARTSGSEQYF. The DNA for the CDR3 is TGTGCCAGCAGCGCCAGGACTAGCGGGAGCGAGCAGTACTTC.

The V and J genes are TRBV28 and TRBJ2-3; D remains unclear. This CDR3 has 12 amino acids. In germline, CDR1 is MDHEN, CDR2 SYDVKM. V gave up 3 bases and J gave up 8 bases, with 9 bases separating them. The CDR3 loop reads CASSFGWSTQYF. DNA of the CDR3: TGTGCCAGCAGTTTCGGGTGGAGTACGCAGTATTTT.

The chain employs TRBV10-3 and TRBJ1-1; D call uncertain. CDR1 is ENHRY and CDR2 is SYGVKD in the germline V gene. CDR3 length: 14 amino acids. V was shortened by 4 bases and J by 0 bases, with 9 bases between the two germline ends. In DNA form, the CDR3 reads TGTGCCATCAGTGTGTCGCAAATGAACACTGAAGCTTTCTTT. It is translated as CAISVSQMNTEAFF.

On this clone itself: The sample carries other DNA sequences with the same CDR3. CDR3 protein: CASSLGDRGEKLFF. The CDR3 coding sequence is TGCGCCAGCAGCTTGGGCGACAGGGGTGAAAAACTGTTTTTT. The chain combines TRBV5-1 with TRBJ1-4, with TRBD1 matching 8 bases. The CDR3 has 14 residues. V shed 0 bases and J 7 bases; nucleotides not matched to a gene: 2. Germline V gene data show CDR1 as SGHRS and CDR2 as YFSETQ.

This rearrangement joins TRBV10-1 to TRBJ2-7, with no clear D. This CDR3 is built from 12 residues. CDR1 is WNHNN, CDR2 SYGVQD, per germline (reference sequence). Trimming took 5 bases from V and 6 from J, leaving 11 bases between them. CDR3 DNA sequence: TGCGCCAGCAGTTTCTCGGGCGGCGAGCAGTACTTC. Amino acid sequence: CASSFSGGEQYF.

CDR3 in DNA: TGTGCCAGCAGCTTAGTTCCTAAAATCACAGATACGCAGTATTTT. This gives the protein CASSLVPKITDTQYF. The chain has TRBV7-2 and TRBJ2-3, with D unresolved. Trimming cost V 1 base and J 2 bases, with 10 bases left between them. The CDR3 sequence is 15 residues long. Germline assignment: CDR1 SGHTA and CDR2 FQGNSA.

The gene calls are TRBV6-5 and TRBJ2-5; the D gene is possibly TRBD2 (5 bases). CDR1 is MNHEY, CDR2 SVGAGI, per germline. This CDR3 region has 13 residues. V gave up 10 bases and J gave up 1 base, with 13 bases separating them. The CDR3, as DNA: TGTGCCACCCGATCGGGGTTCCAAGAGACCCAGTACTTC. Translated: CATRSGFQETQYF.

For this clone: A much larger clone lies a single base off, so this may be a read error. CDR3 sequence: CASSQASNQPQHF. In DNA form, the CDR3 reads TGTGCCAGCAGCCAAGCTAGCAATCAGCCCCAGCATTTT. The V and J genes are TRBV14 and TRBJ1-5; unclear D gene. The CDR3 contains 13 residues. V lost 1 base and J 0 bases, leaving 1 base between the germline ends. Germline assignment: CDR1 SGHDN and CDR2 FVKESK.

The table lists this clone with many counts. V and J are TRBV5-4 and TRBJ2-3, with D perhaps TRBD1 (6 bases). The CDR3 covers 12 residues. From germline, CDR1 is SGHNT and CDR2 YYREEE (reference sequence). The germline V and J ends were trimmed by 5 bases and 8 bases, with 12 bases remaining between them. The CDR3 spells CASSWTAGTQYF. The CDR3 DNA reads TGTGCCAGCAGTTGGACAGCCGGTACGCAGTATTTT.

The chain recombines TRBV28 with TRBJ2-7; 9 bases align to TRBD2. V lost 5 bases, J lost 6 bases, and 14 bases stayed unmatched. From germline, CDR1 is MDHEN and CDR2 SYDVKM. The CDR3 has 16 residues. In DNA form, the CDR3 reads TGTGCCAGCAGTCTCCCGGGGGGTAGCGGGAGTGGCGAGCAGTACTTC. Amino acids: CASSLPGGSGSGEQYF.

V and J are TRBV6-6 and TRBJ2-1; 10 nucleotides agree with TRBD2. This CDR3 is 14 amino acids long. The trim removed 6 bases at V and 7 bases at J, leaving 6 bases unmatched. The germline V gene has CDR1 MNHNY and CDR2 SVGAGI (reference sequence). This CDR3 is CASRAGGPRNEQFF. CDR3 nucleotides: TGTGCCAGCAGAGCGGGAGGGCCACGGAATGAGCAGTTCTTC.

This chain's CDR3 is CASSPRDRGLTKNIQYF. CDR3 coding DNA: TGTGCCAGCAGCCCGCGTGACAGGGGTCTAACCAAAAACATTCAGTACTTC. The rearrangement uses TRBV11-2 and TRBJ2-4, with 8 bases that match TRBD1. Trimming removed 5 bases from V and 2 bases from J; junction bases left unmatched: 11. The CDR3 is made up of 17 amino acids. The germline V gene has CDR1 SGHAT and CDR2 FQNNGV. Based on the CDR3 plus reference TRBV11-2 and TRBJ2-4, the full variable domain is EAGVAQSPRYKIIEKRQSVAFWCNPISGHATLYWYQQILGQGPKLLIQFQNNGVVDDSQLPKDRFSAERLKGVDSTLKIQPAKLEDSAVYLCASSPRDRGLTKNIQYFGAGTRLSVL.

The V gene is TRBV18, the J gene TRBJ1-2; no firm D call. CDR1 and CDR2 (germline): KGHSH, LQKENI. The germline V and J ends were trimmed by 3 bases and 0 bases, with 8 bases remaining between them. This CDR3 region has 14 residues. The CDR3 DNA is TGTGCCAGCTCACCCGGGGTTTCTAACTATGGCTACACCTTC. As protein: CASSPGVSNYGYTF.

V gene TRBV28 combines with J gene TRBJ2-4, with TRBD1 as a possible D gene (6 bases). Trimming removed 3 bases at V and 4 bases at J, with 10 bases between. The CDR3 totals 14 residues. Germline assignment: CDR1 MDHEN and CDR2 SYDVKM. CDR3 loop: CASSFGGQKNIQYF. CDR3 DNA: TGTGCCAGCAGTTTTGGGGGACAAAAAAACATTCAGTACTTC.

Here the CDR3 DNA reads TGTGCCAGCAGCGATACAGCGGGAGGGGTTCAGTTCTTC. Residues: CASSDTAGGVQFF. The V and J genes are TRBV7-3 and TRBJ2-1; 10 bases are a match to TRBD2. V was pared by 5 bases and J by 13 bases, with 8 bases of the junction left unmatched. This CDR3 region has 13 residues. Germline V lookup: CDR1 SGHTA, CDR2 FQGTGA.

This chain joins TRBV19 and TRBJ2-1; TRBD2 might be the D (5 bases). The germline V and J ends were trimmed by 6 bases and 0 bases, with 12 bases remaining between them. CDR1 and CDR2 from the germline V gene are LNHDA and SQIVND (reference sequence). This CDR3 comprises 15 residues. The CDR3 is CASREDSSSYNEQFF. The CDR3 DNA reads as TGTGCCAGTAGGGAGGATTCGAGCTCCTACAATGAGCAGTTCTTC.

The rearrangement uses TRBV28 and TRBJ2-5; 7 nucleotides match TRBD2. Trimming at V came to 2 bases and at J to 5 bases, leaving 17 bases not matched to a gene. The CDR3 contains 18 residues. Germline CDR1 is MDHEN and CDR2 is SYDVKM. CDR3 residues: CASSLIGLASGTFETQYF. CDR3 DNA: TGTGCCAGCAGTTTAATCGGGCTAGCTAGCGGTACTTTCGAGACCCAGTACTTC.

The chain uses TRBV28 and TRBJ1-5, with D unresolved. The germline V gene encodes CDR1 MDHEN and CDR2 SYDVKM. This CDR3 contains 13 residues. The germline V and J ends were trimmed by 10 bases and 1 base, with 11 bases remaining between them. CDR3 region: CATNPGSNQPQHF. The DNA of the CDR3 is TGTGCCACTAATCCTGGGAGCAATCAGCCCCAGCATTTT.

The chain recombines TRBV5-1 with TRBJ2-7; maybe TRBD1 (5 bases). The ends were cut back, 2 bases at V and 2 bases at J, with 26 bases in the middle. The germline V gene has CDR1 SGHRS and CDR2 YFSETQ. This CDR3 has 19 amino acids. The CDR3: CASSFPPDQGFQPTYEQYF. Here the CDR3 DNA reads TGCGCCAGCAGCTTCCCCCCGGATCAGGGCTTTCAGCCTACCTACGAGCAGTACTTC.

This chain links TRBV28 with TRBJ2-2; perhaps D is TRBD1 or TRBD2 (6 bases each). The V gene's germline CDR1 is MDHEN and CDR2 SYDVKM. Trimming removed 5 bases from V and 6 bases from J, with 13 bases in between. This CDR3 region has 14 residues. The DNA of the CDR3 is TGTGCCAGCAGTACTCCAGGGGAGGCCGGGGAGCTGTTTTTT. It encodes CASSTPGEAGELFF.

J is TRBJ1-2 and V is TRBV4-1, with D tentatively TRBD1 (6 bases). The CDR3 has 16 amino acids. The germline V and J ends were trimmed by 3 bases and 1 base, with 15 bases remaining between them. From germline, CDR1 is MGHRA and CDR2 YSYEKL. The CDR3 spells CASSQSQGHINYGYTF. The CDR3 DNA follows: TGCGCCAGCAGCCAGTCTCAGGGACACATTAACTATGGCTACACCTTC.

The rearrangement links TRBV27 to TRBJ2-1; maybe TRBD2 (6 bases). Looked up from germline, CDR1 is MNHEY and CDR2 is SMNVEV (reference sequence). Trimming stripped 2 bases from V and 3 bases from J, with 20 bases between. The CDR3 spans 18 residues. The CDR3 nucleotides read TGTGCCAGCAGTTTACAAGGTAGCGGAACTCTCAACTACAATGAGCAGTTCTTC. Translation: CASSLQGSGTLNYNEQFF.

The rearrangement uses TRBV6-1 and TRBJ2-7; D is undetermined. This CDR3 region has 12 residues. With 5 bases removed from V and 3 bases from J, the gap between germline ends came to 8 bases. CDR1 is MNHNS, CDR2 SASEGT, per germline. The CDR3 DNA is TGTGCCAGCAGTCCGAACGGCTACGAGCAGTACTTC. Encoded protein: CASSPNGYEQYF.

In this sample, this clone turned up once. The rearrangement links TRBV28 to TRBJ1-5, with a tentative D call TRBD1 (5 bases). The CDR3 has 16 amino acids. V was pared by 5 bases and J by 4 bases, with 18 bases between. Germline V gene data show CDR1 as MDHEN and CDR2 as SYDVKM. CDR3 sequence: CASSGRRQLTNQPQHF. In nucleotides, the CDR3 is TGTGCCAGCAGTGGAAGAAGACAGTTGACAAATCAGCCCCAGCATTTT.